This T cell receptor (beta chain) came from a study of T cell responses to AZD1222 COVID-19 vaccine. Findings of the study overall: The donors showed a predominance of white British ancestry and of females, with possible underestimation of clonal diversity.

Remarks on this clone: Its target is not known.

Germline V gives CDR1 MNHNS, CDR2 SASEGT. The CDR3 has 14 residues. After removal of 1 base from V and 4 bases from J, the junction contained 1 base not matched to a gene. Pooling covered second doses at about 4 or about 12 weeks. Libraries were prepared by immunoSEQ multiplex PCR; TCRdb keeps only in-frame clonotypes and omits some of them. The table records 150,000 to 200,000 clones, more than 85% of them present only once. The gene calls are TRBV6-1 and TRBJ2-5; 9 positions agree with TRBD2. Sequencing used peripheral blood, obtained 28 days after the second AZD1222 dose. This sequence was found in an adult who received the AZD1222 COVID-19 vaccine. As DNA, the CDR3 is TGTGCCAGCAGTGAAGGCGGGAGGGGAGAGACCCAGTACTTC. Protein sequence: CASSEGGRGETQYF.